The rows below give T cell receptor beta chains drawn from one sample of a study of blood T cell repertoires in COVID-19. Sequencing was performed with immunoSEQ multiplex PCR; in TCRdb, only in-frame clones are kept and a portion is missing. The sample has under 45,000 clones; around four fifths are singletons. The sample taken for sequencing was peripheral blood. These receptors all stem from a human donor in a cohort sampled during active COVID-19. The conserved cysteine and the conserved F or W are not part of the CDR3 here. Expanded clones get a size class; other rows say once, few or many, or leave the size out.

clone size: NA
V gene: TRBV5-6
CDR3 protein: ASSLYGGSSGNTIY

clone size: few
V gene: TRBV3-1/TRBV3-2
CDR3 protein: ASSKGNLNIQY

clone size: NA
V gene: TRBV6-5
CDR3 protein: ASTTGDRGGEKLF

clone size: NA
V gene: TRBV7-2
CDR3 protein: ASSLMAAGFSYGYT

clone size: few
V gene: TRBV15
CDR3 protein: ATSSLAGADTQY

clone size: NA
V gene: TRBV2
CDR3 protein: ASSGGTGAKNTEAF

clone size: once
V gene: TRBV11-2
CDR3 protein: ASSLVGLEAF

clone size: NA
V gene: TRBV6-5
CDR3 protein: ASSSYRVSYEQF

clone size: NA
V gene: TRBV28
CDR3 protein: ASSPGQLLNYGYT

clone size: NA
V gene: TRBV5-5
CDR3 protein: ASSRSGPGANVLT

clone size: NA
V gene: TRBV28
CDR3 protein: ASSAGYFGGYT

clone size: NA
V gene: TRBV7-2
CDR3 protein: ASSLVATSTDTQY

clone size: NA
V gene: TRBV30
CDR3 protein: AWSQGAGAFGSPLH

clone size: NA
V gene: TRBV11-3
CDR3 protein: ASSLGIPLAGGQTDTQY

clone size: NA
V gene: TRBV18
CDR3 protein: ASSPTLRGGTEAF

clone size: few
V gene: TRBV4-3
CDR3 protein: ASSQDEAGQYGYT

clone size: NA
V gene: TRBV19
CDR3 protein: ASSRTSGGFTDTQY

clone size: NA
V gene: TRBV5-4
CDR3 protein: ASSFTLGGPTDTQY

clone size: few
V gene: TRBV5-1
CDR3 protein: ASSPQTAVEAF

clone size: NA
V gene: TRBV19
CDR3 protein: ASRARTGSNQPQH

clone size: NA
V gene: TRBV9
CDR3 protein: ASSVLAGELF

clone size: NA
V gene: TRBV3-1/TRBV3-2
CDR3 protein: ASSALKRGPSTDTQY